The 5 T cell receptor beta chains reported below all come from one sample, sequenced in a study of OX40 agonist ivuxolimab in advanced cancers. The table came from immunoSEQ multiplex PCR; TCRdb's copy has only in-frame clones and leaves some out. The sample consists of tens of thousands of clones, 84% of them appearing once. The sequencing used CD4+ or CD8+ T cells sorted from blood, collected in a trial of the OX40 agonist ivuxolimab. The source of these receptors is an adult with an advanced solid tumor such as melanoma, head and neck, liver or kidney cancer.

This sequence joins TRBV18 and TRBJ2-5; 14 positions agree with TRBD2. CDR3 length: 17 amino acids. Germline-derived CDR1 and CDR2 are KGHSH and LQKENI. Germline trimming cut 0 bases from V and 5 bases from J; bases unmatched to any gene: 5. The CDR3 reads CASSPPGLAGGLETQYF. CDR3 nucleotides: TGTGCCAGCTCACCACCCGGACTAGCGGGGGGTCTGGAGACCCAGTACTTC.

The V call is TRBV21-1, the J call TRBJ2-7. TRBV21-1 is listed as a pseudogene. This CDR3 is 16 amino acids long. The CDR3 reads CASSRTLGRGTYEQYV. In nucleotides, the CDR3 is TGTGCCAGCAGCAGAACACTGGGCCGAGGGACGTACGAGCAGTACGTC.

CDR3 nucleotides: TGCGCCAGCAGCTTGGTATTTGGGGGGCTAAATGGCTACACCTTC. Translation: CASSLVFGGLNGYTF. The chain has TRBV5-1 and TRBJ1-2, with D possibly TRBD1 on 6 matching bases. V lost 0 bases and J 6 bases, leaving 15 bases between the germline ends. This CDR3 contains 15 residues. Germline V lookup: CDR1 SGHRS, CDR2 YFSETQ.

The rearrangement links TRBV19 to TRBJ1-5; perhaps TRBD1 as D (5 bases). The CDR3 covers 14 residues. Germline CDR1 reads LNHDA; CDR2 reads SQIVND (reference sequence). Trimming stripped 3 bases from V and 1 base from J, with 7 bases between. The CDR3 is CASSIWGSNQPQHF. The DNA of the CDR3 is TGTGCCAGTAGTATCTGGGGGAGCAATCAGCCCCAGCATTTT.

The rearrangement links TRBV28 to TRBJ1-2, with 10 bases identical to TRBD1. V trimming: 6 bases; J trimming: 4 bases; junction bases outside the gene matches: 14. Germline lookup yields CDR1 MDHEN and CDR2 SYDVKM. The CDR3 has 17 amino acids. DNA for the CDR3: TGTGCCAGCAGAACATACGGGACAGGGGACCACGGCTATGGCTACACCTTC. It codes for CASRTYGTGDHGYGYTF.